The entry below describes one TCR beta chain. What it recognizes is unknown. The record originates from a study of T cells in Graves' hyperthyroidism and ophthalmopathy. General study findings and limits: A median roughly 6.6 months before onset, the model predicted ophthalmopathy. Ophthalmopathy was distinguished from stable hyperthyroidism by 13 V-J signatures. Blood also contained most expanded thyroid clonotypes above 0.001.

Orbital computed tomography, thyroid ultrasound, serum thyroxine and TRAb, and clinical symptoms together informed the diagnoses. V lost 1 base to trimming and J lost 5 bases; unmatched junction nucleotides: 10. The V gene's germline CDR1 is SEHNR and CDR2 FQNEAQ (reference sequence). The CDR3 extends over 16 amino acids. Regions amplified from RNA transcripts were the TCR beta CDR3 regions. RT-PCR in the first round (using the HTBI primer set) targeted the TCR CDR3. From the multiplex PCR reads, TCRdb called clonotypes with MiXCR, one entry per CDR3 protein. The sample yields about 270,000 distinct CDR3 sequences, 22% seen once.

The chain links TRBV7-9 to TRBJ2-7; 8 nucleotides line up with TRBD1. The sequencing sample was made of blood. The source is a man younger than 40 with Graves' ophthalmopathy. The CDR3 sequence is CASSLVKAGGMNEQYF. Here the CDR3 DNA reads TGTGCCAGCAGCTTAGTAAAGGCAGGGGGCATGAACGAGCAGTACTTC. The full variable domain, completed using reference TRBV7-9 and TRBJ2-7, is DTGVSQNPRHKITKRGQNVTFRCDPISEHNRLYWYRQTLGQGPEFLTYFQNEAQLEKSRLLSDRFSAERPKGSFSTLEIQRTEQGDSAMYLCASSLVKAGGMNEQYFGPGTRLTVT.